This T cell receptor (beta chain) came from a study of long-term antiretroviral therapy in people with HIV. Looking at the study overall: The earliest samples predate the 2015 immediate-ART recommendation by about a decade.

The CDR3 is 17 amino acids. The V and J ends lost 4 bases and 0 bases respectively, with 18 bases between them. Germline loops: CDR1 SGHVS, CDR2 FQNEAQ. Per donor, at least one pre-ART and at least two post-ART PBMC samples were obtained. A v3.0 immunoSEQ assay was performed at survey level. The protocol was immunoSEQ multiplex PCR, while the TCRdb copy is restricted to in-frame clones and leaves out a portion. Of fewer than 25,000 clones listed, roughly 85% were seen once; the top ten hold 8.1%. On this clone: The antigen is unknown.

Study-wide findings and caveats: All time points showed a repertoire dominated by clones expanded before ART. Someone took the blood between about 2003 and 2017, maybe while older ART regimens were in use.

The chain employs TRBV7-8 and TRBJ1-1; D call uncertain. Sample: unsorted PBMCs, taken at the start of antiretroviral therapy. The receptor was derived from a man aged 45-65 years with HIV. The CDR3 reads CASSYKSLLSVNTEAFF. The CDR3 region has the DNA TGTGCCAGCAGCTATAAGTCCCTTTTGTCCGTGAACACTGAAGCTTTCTTT.